Below, 15 T cell receptor beta chains from the same sample are listed, as sequenced in a study of monozygotic twins with inflammatory bowel disease (dated by TCRdb to the late 2010s). Libraries were constructed by 5' RACE. Sequencing relied on an Illumina HiSeq 2500. After the reads were reprocessed by TCRdb, one entry was made per CDR3 protein sequence, with no DNA. The sample's table lists a count of 170,000 or so distinct CDR3 sequences. The ten largest clones add up to 7.4% of the sample. The sequenced sample consisted of blood. These receptors all stem from a human donor with ulcerative colitis or Crohn's disease, or a healthy co-twin of an affected twin (not recorded which).

The chain combines TRBV6-2 or TRBV6-3 with TRBJ2-7; no DNA is available, so the TRBD1 call from TCRdb remains unchecked. This CDR3 is 16 amino acids long. The germline V gene encodes CDR1 MNHEY and CDR2 SVGEGT. The CDR3 loop reads CASSDPGAGTTYEQYF.

J is TRBJ2-3 and V is TRBV12-3 or TRBV12-4; the TCRdb D gene call, TRBD2, has no DNA to confirm it. CDR3 size: 13 residues. The chain's CDR3 is CASSFLGSGGLYF.

The CDR3 reads CASSSQGGGAEAFF. The rearrangement links TRBV5-1 to TRBJ1-1; the D gene TCRdb calls, TRBD1, cannot be checked with no DNA. The CDR3 extends over 14 amino acids. Germline values: CDR1 SGHRS, CDR2 YFSETQ.

The chain combines TRBV10-3 with TRBJ1-2. The CDR3 runs 15 residues. The V gene's germline CDR1 is ENHRY and CDR2 SYGVKD. This CDR3 reads CAISEFWAANYGYTF.

The CDR3 spells CASSFLNGQPQHF. The chain carries TRBV5-8 and TRBJ1-5. This CDR3 is 13 amino acids long. Germline assignment: CDR1 SGHTS and CDR2 YDEGEE.

CDR3 region: CASSLTSGGPYEQYF. The rearrangement uses TRBV7-9 and TRBJ2-7; there is no DNA to check the TCRdb D call of TRBD2. The CDR3 runs to 15 residues. Germline V CDR1 and CDR2: SEHNR, FQNEAQ (reference sequence). Full variable domain (missing parts from reference TRBV7-9 and TRBJ2-7): DTGVSQNPRHKITKRGQNVTFRCDPISEHNRLYWYRQTLGQGPEFLTYFQNEAQLEKSRLLSDRFSAERPKGSFSTLEIQRTEQGDSAMYLCASSLTSGGPYEQYFGPGTRLTVT.

This sequence joins TRBV5-1 and TRBJ2-3; lacking DNA, the TRBD1 call made by TCRdb goes unchecked. Germline V gene lookup returns CDR1 SGHRS and CDR2 YFSETQ. CDR3 length: 13 amino acids. The CDR3 here is CASSFTREDTQYF.

This chain links TRBV5-8 with TRBJ2-1; TCRdb designates TRBD2, a call that cannot be tested without DNA. The CDR3 loop spans 15 amino acids. The germline V gene encodes CDR1 SGHTS and CDR2 YDEGEE. The CDR3 protein is CASSPGGLAGGEQFF.

The rearrangement uses TRBV5-5 and TRBJ2-5. Germline CDR1 and CDR2: SGHKS and YYEKEE (reference sequence). There are 15 residues in the CDR3. The CDR3 protein is CASSLAYTKQETQYF. The complete variable domain, with remaining parts taken from reference TRBV5-5 and TRBJ2-5, reads DAGVTQSPTHLIKTRGQQVTLRCSPISGHKSVSWYQQVLGQGPQFIFQYYEKEERGRGNFPDRFSARQFPNYSSELNVNALLLGDSALYLCASSLAYTKQETQYFGPGTRLLVL.

The chain recombines TRBV7-2 with TRBJ1-2. The CDR3 is 14 amino acids. Germline CDR1 reads SGHTA; CDR2 reads FQGNSA. The CDR3 protein is CASSPRIQSYGYTF.

This chain connects TRBV20-1 to TRBJ2-3; TCRdb's assignment of TRBD2 cannot be checked, as there is no DNA. Looked up from germline, CDR1 is DFQATT and CDR2 is SNEGSKA (reference sequence). This CDR3 region has 19 residues. CDR3 amino acids: CSATQSTASAGGWTDTQYF.

The chain links TRBV12-3 or TRBV12-4 to TRBJ2-5; TCRdb proposes TRBD1, but this gene call is untestable without DNA. This CDR3 is 14 amino acids long. This CDR3 is CASSFRGQQETQYF.

The gene calls are TRBV7-2 and TRBJ1-1. This CDR3 has 15 residues. CDR1 is SGHTA and CDR2 is FQGNSA in the germline V gene. The CDR3 protein is CASSLGWRLNTEAFF. The variable domain in full, with the rest retrieved from reference TRBV7-2 and TRBJ1-1, is GAGVSQSPSNKVTEKGKDVELRCDPISGHTALYWYRQSLGQGLEFLIYFQGNSAPDKSGLPSDRFSAERTGGSVSTLTIQRTQQEDSAVYLCASSLGWRLNTEAFFGQGTRLTVV.

The chain links TRBV4-3 to TRBJ1-4; TCRdb proposes TRBD1, but this gene call is untestable without DNA. Per germline, CDR1 LGHNA and CDR2 YSLEER. This CDR3 region has 16 residues. CDR3 in amino acids: CASSQETATAFRELFF.

The CDR3: CASKQRGIDSNQPQHF. The chain is built from TRBV2 and TRBJ1-5; no DNA is available, so the TRBD1 call from TCRdb remains unchecked. The CDR3 runs to 16 residues. CDR1 and CDR2 from the germline V gene are SNHLY and FYNNEI. The whole variable domain, filled in from reference TRBV2 and TRBJ1-5, reads EPEVTQTPSHQVTQMGQEVILRCVPISNHLYFYWYRQILGQKVEFLVSFYNNEISEKSEIFDDQFSVERPDGSNFTLKIRSTKLEDSAMYFCASKQRGIDSNQPQHFGDGTRLSIL.